Listed below are T cell receptor beta chains from one sample, sequenced in a study of shared clonotypes between healthy human individuals. The protocol was immunoSEQ multiplex PCR, while the TCRdb copy is restricted to in-frame clones and leaves out a portion. Of some 980,000 clones listed, 70% to 85% are singletons. Sequenced sample: memory CD4+ T cells sorted from blood. All receptors come from a man younger than 35 in good health. Each CDR3 is given with its conserved first and last residue. The order of the fields is CDR3 length, V gene, clone size, D gene, J gene, CDR3 DNA, CDR3 protein. A D gene is named only where the DNA matches it firmly. The size entry is marked missing in some rows and otherwise reads once, few, many or a size class.

cdr3_length: 14; v_call: TRBV9; clone_size: few; d_call: TRBD1; j_call: TRBJ1-1; cdr3_nt: TGTGCCAGCACCCGACAGGGCGGGAACACTGAAGCTTTCTTT; cdr3_aa: CASTRQGGNTEAFF
cdr3_length: 17; v_call: TRBV2; clone_size: once; d_call: TRBD1; j_call: TRBJ2-1; cdr3_nt: TGTGCCAGCAGGGGGCTCAATACAGGGGGAGCCTACAATGAGCAGTTCTTC; cdr3_aa: CASRGLNTGGAYNEQFF
cdr3_length: 13; v_call: TRBV30; clone_size: .; d_call: .; j_call: TRBJ2-5; cdr3_nt: TGTGCCTGGAGTGTACAGGCCGGAGAAACCCAGTACTTC; cdr3_aa: CAWSVQAGETQYF
cdr3_length: 15; v_call: TRBV27; clone_size: .; d_call: .; j_call: TRBJ1-6; cdr3_nt: TGTGCCAGCAGTTTCCAGGGCGCCGGGACCTCACCCCTCCACTTT; cdr3_aa: CASSFQGAGTSPLHF
cdr3_length: 15; v_call: TRBV6-6; clone_size: .; d_call: .; j_call: TRBJ2-5; cdr3_nt: TGTGCCAGCAGCCCTCAAGACCCCAGGTGGGAGACCCAGTACTTC; cdr3_aa: CASSPQDPRWETQYF
cdr3_length: 16; v_call: TRBV5-1; clone_size: .; d_call: .; j_call: TRBJ2-7; cdr3_nt: TGCGCCAGCAGCATGGCAAAGGTGGCAGAGGACTGGCAGCAGTACTTC; cdr3_aa: CASSMAKVAEDWQQYF
cdr3_length: 15; v_call: TRBV7-9; clone_size: .; d_call: .; j_call: TRBJ1-2; cdr3_nt: TGTGCCAGCAGCTTAGAGCAGGGGAGGCGGGATGGCTACACCTTC; cdr3_aa: CASSLEQGRRDGYTF
cdr3_length: 15; v_call: TRBV6-1; clone_size: once; d_call: TRBD1; j_call: TRBJ1-6; cdr3_nt: TGTGCCAGCAGTGATGGAGGGGGCCCAAATTCACCCCTCCACTTT; cdr3_aa: CASSDGGGPNSPLHF
cdr3_length: 13; v_call: TRBV7-9; clone_size: once; d_call: .; j_call: TRBJ2-7; cdr3_nt: TGTGCCAGCAGCTTACCTCCCTCCTACGAGCAGTACTTC; cdr3_aa: CASSLPPSYEQYF
cdr3_length: 14; v_call: TRBV5-4; clone_size: .; d_call: TRBD1; j_call: TRBJ1-6; cdr3_nt: TGTGCCAGCAGCCCTCCAGGGGGGGGTTCACCCCTCCACTTT; cdr3_aa: CASSPPGGGSPLHF
cdr3_length: 15; v_call: TRBV28; clone_size: once; d_call: TRBD1; j_call: TRBJ1-1; cdr3_nt: TGTGCCAGCAGTTATGGGGACAGGGTGGCCACTGAAGCTTTCTTT; cdr3_aa: CASSYGDRVATEAFF
cdr3_length: 13; v_call: TRBV6-1; clone_size: .; d_call: .; j_call: TRBJ2-3; cdr3_nt: TGTGCCAGCAACAGGGACGCGAGCGATACGCAGTATTTT; cdr3_aa: CASNRDASDTQYF
cdr3_length: 14; v_call: TRBV30; clone_size: .; d_call: .; j_call: TRBJ1-1; cdr3_nt: TGTGCCTGGAGTGGGGACATGAGGGCCACTGAAGCTTTCTTT; cdr3_aa: CAWSGDMRATEAFF
cdr3_length: 13; v_call: TRBV10-3; clone_size: .; d_call: .; j_call: TRBJ2-7; cdr3_nt: TGTGCCATCAGTGGGATGGGAGGCGGGGAGCAGTACTTC; cdr3_aa: CAISGMGGGEQYF
cdr3_length: 15; v_call: TRBV5-1; clone_size: .; d_call: .; j_call: TRBJ2-3; cdr3_nt: TGCGCCAGCAGCTTGGCCGACGCCCCCACAGATACGCAGTATTTT; cdr3_aa: CASSLADAPTDTQYF
cdr3_length: 15; v_call: TRBV18; clone_size: .; d_call: .; j_call: TRBJ1-5; cdr3_nt: TGTGCCAGCTCACCCGCCAGGGGTGACAATCAGCCCCAGCATTTT; cdr3_aa: CASSPARGDNQPQHF
cdr3_length: 13; v_call: TRBV11-2; clone_size: .; d_call: TRBD1; j_call: TRBJ2-7; cdr3_nt: TGTGCCAGCAGCCCTGACAGGGCTTACGAGCAGTACTTC; cdr3_aa: CASSPDRAYEQYF
cdr3_length: 18; v_call: TRBV4-3; clone_size: .; d_call: .; j_call: TRBJ2-4; cdr3_nt: TGCGCCAGCAGCCAAGATACGACATCGTCGGCGGGCAAAAACATTCAGTACTTC; cdr3_aa: CASSQDTTSSAGKNIQYF
cdr3_length: 14; v_call: TRBV5-5; clone_size: .; d_call: TRBD1; j_call: TRBJ1-1; cdr3_nt: TGTGCCAGCAGCCCCCCGGGACAGGGTTTTCAGGCTTTCTTT; cdr3_aa: CASSPPGQGFQAFF
cdr3_length: 15; v_call: TRBV5-8; clone_size: many; d_call: .; j_call: TRBJ2-7; cdr3_nt: TGTGCCAGCAGCTTTAGGGGAGTACGATCCTACGAGCAGTACTTC; cdr3_aa: CASSFRGVRSYEQYF
cdr3_length: 13; v_call: TRBV12-5; clone_size: .; d_call: .; j_call: TRBJ2-7; cdr3_nt: TGTGCTAGTGGTTTGGCCAAAAGTGGGGAGCAGTACTTC; cdr3_aa: CASGLAKSGEQYF
cdr3_length: 15; v_call: TRBV11-2; clone_size: .; d_call: TRBD1; j_call: TRBJ1-4; cdr3_nt: TGTGCCAGCAGCTTAGGGGACAGGGTGTGGGAAAAACTGTTTTTT; cdr3_aa: CASSLGDRVWEKLFF
cdr3_length: 14; v_call: TRBV29-1; clone_size: .; d_call: TRBD2; j_call: TRBJ2-1; cdr3_nt: TGCAGCGCCTCGACTAGCGGGAACTACAATGAGCAGTTCTTC; cdr3_aa: CSASTSGNYNEQFF
cdr3_length: 15; v_call: TRBV5-1; clone_size: .; d_call: .; j_call: TRBJ2-5; cdr3_nt: TGCGCCAGCAGCTTGGTCTCGGGTAACCAAGAGACCCAGTACTTC; cdr3_aa: CASSLVSGNQETQYF
cdr3_length: 11; v_call: TRBV6-5; clone_size: .; d_call: .; j_call: TRBJ2-7; cdr3_nt: TGTGCCAGTTCACAGGGAAACGAGCAGTACTTC; cdr3_aa: CASSQGNEQYF
cdr3_length: 15; v_call: TRBV5-1; clone_size: .; d_call: .; j_call: TRBJ2-1; cdr3_nt: TGCGCCAGCAGCCTTAGCGGTAACTCCTACAATGAGCAGTTCTTC; cdr3_aa: CASSLSGNSYNEQFF
cdr3_length: 16; v_call: TRBV28; clone_size: .; d_call: TRBD1; j_call: TRBJ1-4; cdr3_nt: TGTGCCAGCAGTTTATTCGTCGGACAGGGTGGCGGAAAACTGTTTTTT; cdr3_aa: CASSLFVGQGGGKLFF
cdr3_length: 13; v_call: TRBV10-3; clone_size: once; d_call: .; j_call: TRBJ1-5; cdr3_nt: TGTGCCATCCGCGGGGATAGCAATCAGCCCCAGCATTTT; cdr3_aa: CAIRGDSNQPQHF
cdr3_length: 14; v_call: TRBV5-1; clone_size: .; d_call: .; j_call: TRBJ2-5; cdr3_nt: TGCGCCAGCCGCTCTCTTGACAGACAAGAGACCCAGTACTTC; cdr3_aa: CASRSLDRQETQYF
cdr3_length: 13; v_call: TRBV28; clone_size: .; d_call: .; j_call: TRBJ1-1; cdr3_nt: TGTGCCAGCCTCCCCCCGGGGCGGACTGAAGCTTTCTTT; cdr3_aa: CASLPPGRTEAFF
cdr3_length: 15; v_call: TRBV6-1; clone_size: once; d_call: TRBD1; j_call: TRBJ1-6; cdr3_nt: TGTGCCAGCAGATGGGACAGGGGGCTCAATTCACCCCTCCACTTT; cdr3_aa: CASRWDRGLNSPLHF
cdr3_length: 12; v_call: TRBV28; clone_size: .; d_call: .; j_call: TRBJ1-2; cdr3_nt: TGTGCCAGCACATCCAACAACTATGGCTACACCTTC; cdr3_aa: CASTSNNYGYTF
cdr3_length: 13; v_call: TRBV2; clone_size: .; d_call: .; j_call: TRBJ1-1; cdr3_nt: TGTGCCAGCTCCACTCCCTTCGGGGAAGAAGCTTTCTTT; cdr3_aa: CASSTPFGEEAFF
cdr3_length: 14; v_call: TRBV5-6; clone_size: .; d_call: .; j_call: TRBJ1-1; cdr3_nt: TGTGCCAGCAGCTTGGTTATTTTGAACACTGAAGCTTTCTTT; cdr3_aa: CASSLVILNTEAFF
cdr3_length: 15; v_call: TRBV4-2; clone_size: once; d_call: TRBD2; j_call: TRBJ2-2; cdr3_nt: TGTGCCAGCACCCGACTAGCGGGGGCGGGCGGGGAGCTGTTTTTT; cdr3_aa: CASTRLAGAGGELFF
cdr3_length: 16; v_call: TRBV19; clone_size: .; d_call: .; j_call: TRBJ2-4; cdr3_nt: TGTGCCAGTAGTCCACCTCCGGGACTAGCCAAAAACATTCAGTACTTC; cdr3_aa: CASSPPPGLAKNIQYF
cdr3_length: 13; v_call: TRBV5-1; clone_size: .; d_call: .; j_call: TRBJ2-1; cdr3_nt: TGCGCCAGCAGCCATGGGGACAAGCCTGAGCAGTTCTTC; cdr3_aa: CASSHGDKPEQFF
cdr3_length: 14; v_call: TRBV13; clone_size: .; d_call: .; j_call: TRBJ2-3; cdr3_nt: TGTGCCAGCAGCTTAAGGCTCTCTCGAGATACGCAGTATTTT; cdr3_aa: CASSLRLSRDTQYF
cdr3_length: 14; v_call: TRBV9; clone_size: .; d_call: TRBD1; j_call: TRBJ2-1; cdr3_nt: TGTGCCAGCAGCGCCAGGACAGGGGACAATGAGCAGTTCTTC; cdr3_aa: CASSARTGDNEQFF
cdr3_length: 15; v_call: TRBV2; clone_size: .; d_call: TRBD2; j_call: TRBJ2-3; cdr3_nt: TGTGCCAGCAGATTAGCGGGGGGCCGGGCAGATACGCAGTATTTT; cdr3_aa: CASRLAGGRADTQYF
cdr3_length: 13; v_call: TRBV6-1; clone_size: .; d_call: .; j_call: TRBJ2-1; cdr3_nt: TGTGCCAGCAGTGAGTATCTAGGAGGTGAGCAGTTCTTC; cdr3_aa: CASSEYLGGEQFF
cdr3_length: 14; v_call: TRBV6-1; clone_size: .; d_call: TRBD1; j_call: TRBJ2-7; cdr3_nt: TGTGCCAGCAGTGCCTCACAGGGGGCCTACGAGCAGTACTTC; cdr3_aa: CASSASQGAYEQYF
cdr3_length: 14; v_call: TRBV6-1; clone_size: few; d_call: .; j_call: TRBJ1-2; cdr3_nt: TGTGCCAGCAGAAATGGAGGGGGGCCCTATGGCTACACCTTC; cdr3_aa: CASRNGGGPYGYTF
cdr3_length: 15; v_call: TRBV18; clone_size: few; d_call: .; j_call: TRBJ2-3; cdr3_nt: TGTGCCAGCTCACGGAACGGGGGTCGCACAGATACGCAGTATTTT; cdr3_aa: CASSRNGGRTDTQYF
cdr3_length: 16; v_call: TRBV5-1; clone_size: .; d_call: .; j_call: TRBJ2-2; cdr3_nt: TGCGCCAGCAGCTTGGGAGGAGCGTTGATCACCGGGGAGCTGTTTTTT; cdr3_aa: CASSLGGALITGELFF
cdr3_length: 13; v_call: TRBV2; clone_size: .; d_call: TRBD1; j_call: TRBJ2-7; cdr3_nt: TGTGCCAGCAGTGACCGACAGGGCTACGAGCAGTACTTC; cdr3_aa: CASSDRQGYEQYF
cdr3_length: 12; v_call: TRBV30; clone_size: .; d_call: .; j_call: TRBJ2-7; cdr3_nt: TGTGCCTGGAGTGCCTCTGCTGGCGGGCAGTACTTC; cdr3_aa: CAWSASAGGQYF
cdr3_length: 16; v_call: TRBV7-2; clone_size: .; d_call: .; j_call: TRBJ2-2; cdr3_nt: TGTGCCAGCAGCCCAAGGACAGACGCGAACACCGGGGAGCTGTTTTTT; cdr3_aa: CASSPRTDANTGELFF
cdr3_length: 14; v_call: TRBV7-2; clone_size: .; d_call: .; j_call: TRBJ2-5; cdr3_nt: TGTGCCAGCAGCCAAGGTTCGAGGCAAGAGACCCAGTACTTC; cdr3_aa: CASSQGSRQETQYF
cdr3_length: 14; v_call: TRBV7-3; clone_size: .; d_call: .; j_call: TRBJ2-5; cdr3_nt: TGTGCCAGCAGCTTAAATTCCGATGGAGAGACCCAGTACTTC; cdr3_aa: CASSLNSDGETQYF
cdr3_length: 16; v_call: TRBV5-4; clone_size: .; d_call: .; j_call: TRBJ2-1; cdr3_nt: TGTGCCAGCAGCTCTGACTTGAGTGAGTCCTACAATGAGCAGTTCTTC; cdr3_aa: CASSSDLSESYNEQFF
cdr3_length: 14; v_call: TRBV29-1; clone_size: .; d_call: TRBD1; j_call: TRBJ2-4; cdr3_nt: TGCAGCGTTGAAGAGATCCACAGGGGAAACATTCAGTACTTC; cdr3_aa: CSVEEIHRGNIQYF
cdr3_length: 14; v_call: TRBV6-1; clone_size: .; d_call: .; j_call: TRBJ1-1; cdr3_nt: TGTGCCAGCAGACTCGGGACGGTGAACACTGAAGCTTTCTTT; cdr3_aa: CASRLGTVNTEAFF
cdr3_length: 14; v_call: TRBV15; clone_size: .; d_call: .; j_call: TRBJ2-1; cdr3_nt: TGTGCCACCAGCAGCCGAAACCTTCCCAACGGGCAGTTCTTC; cdr3_aa: CATSSRNLPNGQFF
cdr3_length: 15; v_call: TRBV15; clone_size: .; d_call: .; j_call: TRBJ2-7; cdr3_nt: TGTGCCACCAGCAGAGTGGGGGGGCCCTCCTACGAGCAGTACTTC; cdr3_aa: CATSRVGGPSYEQYF